This T cell receptor (beta chain) was observed in a study of blood T cell repertoires in COVID-19. This CDR3 is 16 amino acids long. V dropped 4 bases and J dropped 0 bases, with 13 bases sitting between them. The germline V gene has CDR1 ENHRY and CDR2 SYGVKD. TCRdb's copy holds only in-frame clones and misses some; the assay was immunoSEQ multiplex PCR. The data contain about 120,000 clones, 75% to 85% of them singletons. Source material: peripheral blood. The gene calls are TRBV10-3 and TRBJ1-3; maybe TRBD1 (5 bases). This receptor was identified in a woman between 45 and 65 years old with acute or convalescent COVID-19. This CDR3 reads CAISAVGPSSGNTIYF. CDR3 sequence (DNA): TGTGCCATCAGTGCGGTGGGGCCTAGCTCTGGAAACACCATATATTTT.